This T cell receptor (beta chain) was identified during a study of molecular identifiers for immune sequencing clone quantification. Methods described previously, with TCR primers listed, were used for bulk TCR libraries. MiXCR, applied by TCRdb to the PCR reads, yields one record per CDR3 protein. The table includes roughly 100,000 distinct CDR3 sequences, 30% to 45% detected once. The CD8+CD4-CCR7+CD45RA+ phenotype defined the sorted naive CD8 T cells. This CDR3 has 14 residues. The germline V gene encodes CDR1 MNHEY and CDR2 SMNVEV (reference sequence). The V and J ends lost 7 bases and 6 bases, in that order; junction bases with no gene match: 8.

This sequence originates from a human donor in good health. Some libraries in this study had Jurkat cell RNA spiked in. The specimen sequenced was naive CD8+ T cells from blood, with Jurkat cell RNA spiked in. Subset: FACS-sorted CD8+CD4-CCR7+CD45RA+ naive T cells. The rearrangement uses TRBV27 and TRBJ2-1, with 8 bases that match TRBD1. The CDR3: CASIAGGRSNEQFF. The CDR3 DNA is TGTGCCAGCATAGCAGGGGGCAGGAGCAATGAGCAGTTCTTC.